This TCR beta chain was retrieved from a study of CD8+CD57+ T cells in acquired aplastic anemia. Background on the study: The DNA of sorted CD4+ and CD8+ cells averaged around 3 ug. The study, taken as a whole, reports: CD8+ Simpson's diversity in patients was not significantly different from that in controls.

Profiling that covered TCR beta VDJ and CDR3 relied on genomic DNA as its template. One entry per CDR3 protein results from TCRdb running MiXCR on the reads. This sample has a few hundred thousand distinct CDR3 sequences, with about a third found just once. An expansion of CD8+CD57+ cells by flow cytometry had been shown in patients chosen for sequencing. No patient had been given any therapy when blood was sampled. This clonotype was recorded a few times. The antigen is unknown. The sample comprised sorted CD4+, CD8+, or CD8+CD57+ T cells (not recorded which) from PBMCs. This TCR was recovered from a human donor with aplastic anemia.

The chain's CDR3 is CASSSNRNLYEQYF. The CDR3 nucleotides read TGTGCCAGCAGCTCAAACAGGAACCTCTACGAGCAGTACTTC. The chain joins TRBV7-8 to TRBJ2-7, with D possibly being TRBD1 (5 bases). Germline values: CDR1 SGHVS, CDR2 FQNEAQ. The CDR3 length is 14 residues. V was cut by 4 bases and J by 3 bases, with 13 bases left in between.